This record covers a single T cell receptor (beta chain). The V gene lost 0 bases and the J gene lost 5 bases, with 13 bases spanning the gap. The CDR3 loop spans 16 amino acids. Germline-derived CDR1 and CDR2 are LGHNA and YNFKEQ. Authors' analysis steps: From reference gene primer amplification, estimates of nucleated cell counts were derived. Sequenced by immunoSEQ multiplex PCR; TCRdb stores in-frame clones only, minus some. The D gene and trimming were derived from the DNA, and the V and J assignments and clone size from that table. The sample lists 58,000 or so clones, about nine tenths seen once, with 7% to 10% in the top ten. The sample originates from a study of blood T cell repertoires in COVID-19. Looking at the study overall: Spain, Italy and the United States supplied samples that represented acute and convalescent COVID-19. T cells, B-cell-depleted T cells, or PBMCs supplied cDNA or gDNA.

Sequencing used peripheral blood. The chain joins TRBV4-2 to TRBJ1-4; D remains unclear. This TCR came from a woman in her sixties or seventies with active COVID-19. The CDR3 reads CASSQDGSRRNEKLFF. DNA for the CDR3: TGTGCCAGCAGCCAAGATGGCTCTCGGCGGAATGAAAAACTGTTTTTT.